The rows below give T cell receptor beta chains drawn from one sample of a study of cytomegalovirus exposure and HLA in healthy donors. Repertoires were generated with immunoSEQ multiplex PCR, while TCRdb's copy carries only in-frame clones and drops some. This table holds about 160,000 clones, around nine tenths found once. The sequenced material came from PBMCs. The receptors originated from a woman aged 18-29 years in good health and CMV-seronegative. The CDR3 runs from the conserved cysteine through the conserved F or W. The order of the fields is J gene, V gene, D gene, clone size, CDR3 DNA, CDR3 protein. The D gene is left open where the match is weak. Size is omitted from some rows. Given values are once, few, many or a class for expanded clones.

>TRBJ2-5|TRBV2|NA|once
TGTGCCAGCAGTTACAGTCAAGAGACCCAGTACTTC
CASSYSQETQYF
>TRBJ2-7|TRBV5-1|NA|NA
TGCGCCAGCAGCTTGGAGGCGGGGGCGGTGCTCGAGCAGTACTTC
CASSLEAGAVLEQYF
>TRBJ2-7|TRBV7-9|NA|NA
TGTGCCAGCAGCTCTAGCGTGGGGTACGAGCAGTACTTC
CASSSSVGYEQYF
>TRBJ1-2|TRBV28|NA|once
TGTGCCAGCAGTTTGGGGGGTTCCCATCCCTACACCTTC
CASSLGGSHPYTF
>TRBJ2-7|TRBV6-1|NA|NA
TGTGCCAGCAGCGAACACAGCTACGAGCAGTACTTC
CASSEHSYEQYF
>TRBJ1-2|TRBV5-6|TRBD1|NA
TGTGCCAGCAGCTTGGTCGGGGACAGGAGTTATGGCTACACCTTC
CASSLVGDRSYGYTF
>TRBJ2-7|TRBV6-5|TRBD1|few
TGTGCCAGCAGTGCCGGGACAGGGGTCCGCGAGCAGTACTTC
CASSAGTGVREQYF
>TRBJ2-1|TRBV5-4|NA|once
TGTGCCAGCAGCTTGGCAGGGGCGCGGAATGAGCAGTTCTTC
CASSLAGARNEQFF
>TRBJ1-2|TRBV5-4|NA|NA
TGTGCCAGCAGCTTGGTTGGACGGGGGGTGATCTATGGCTACACCTTC
CASSLVGRGVIYGYTF
>TRBJ2-3|TRBV5-1|TRBD2|NA
TGCGCCAGCAGACCCATCACCGGGACTAGCGGGGTCCCAGATACGCAGTATTTT
CASRPITGTSGVPDTQYF
>TRBJ2-2|TRBV10-1|TRBD2|NA
TGCGCCAGCAGTGGGCCACCGGGACTAGCGGGCGCTAACACCGGGGAGCTGTTTTTT
CASSGPPGLAGANTGELFF
>TRBJ2-6|TRBV5-8|TRBD2|once
TGTGCCAGCAGCTTCCTAGCGGGCCAATACTCTGGGGCCAACGTCCTGACTTTC
CASSFLAGQYSGANVLTF
>TRBJ2-5|TRBV7-9|TRBD2|NA
TGTGCCAGCAGCTTAGGCGGGGGTCAAGAGACCCAGTACTTC
CASSLGGGQETQYF
>TRBJ1-1|TRBV28|TRBD1|once
TGTGCCACGAGGACAGGGACGGGGGTTGAAGCTTTCTTT
CATRTGTGVEAFF
>TRBJ1-2|TRBV5-1|NA|NA
TGCGCCAGCAGCTTGATAGAGGGTATGGGTGGCTACACCTTC
CASSLIEGMGGYTF
>TRBJ2-5|TRBV30|TRBD2|NA
TGTGCCTGGAGACTAGCGGGACGGGAGACCCAGTACTTC
CAWRLAGRETQYF
>TRBJ1-1|TRBV19|NA|NA
TGTGCCAGTAGTATCGGAGTCACTGAAGCTTTCTTT
CASSIGVTEAFF
>TRBJ2-1|TRBV7-8|TRBD1|NA
TGTGCCAGCAGCTTAGACGGACAGGAGATTTACAATGAGCAGTTCTTC
CASSLDGQEIYNEQFF
>TRBJ1-2|TRBV10-1|TRBD1|NA
TGCGCCGGTGGACCGGGTCGTTGCGGACAGGGAGGCGGCTACACCTTC
CAGGPGRCGQGGGYTF
>TRBJ2-1|TRBV27|TRBD2|NA
TGTGCCAGCAGTCTGGGACTAGCGAACTACAATGAGCAGTTCTTC
CASSLGLANYNEQFF
>TRBJ2-3|TRBV25-1|NA|NA
TGTGCCAGCAGATACACAGATACGCAGTATTTT
CASRYTDTQYF
>TRBJ1-6|TRBV5-6|NA|NA
TGTGCCAGCAGCGCTGGACTGCCGAATCCCTATAATTCACCCCTCCACTTT
CASSAGLPNPYNSPLHF
>TRBJ2-3|TRBV5-1|TRBD2|NA
TGCGCCAGCAGCTTGGACGGCGGGAGATCGGCAGATACGCAGTATTTT
CASSLDGGRSADTQYF
>TRBJ1-2|TRBV29-1|NA|NA
TGCAGCGTTGTAGAGGCAGGGAAAGGATATGGCTACACCTTC
CSVVEAGKGYGYTF
>TRBJ2-1|TRBV6-1|TRBD2|NA
TGTGCCAGCAGTGAATCCCCGGGACTAGCGGGAGCGAGCAATGAGCAGTTCTTC
CASSESPGLAGASNEQFF
>TRBJ2-2|TRBV6-1|NA|NA
TGTGCCAGCAGTCGTAACAGGGAGGGCGGGGAGCTGTTTTTT
CASSRNREGGELFF
>TRBJ2-1|TRBV7-9|NA|NA
TGTTCCAGCAGCGCACCCAAGGGGGGGAACGATGAGCAGTTCTTC
CSSSAPKGGNDEQFF
>TRBJ2-7|TRBV30|TRBD2|NA
TGTGCCTGGAGTGCGTCGCGGGAGTGGGCCTACGAGCAGTACTTC
CAWSASREWAYEQYF
>TRBJ2-5|TRBV28|TRBD2|NA
TGTGCCAGCACCTCTTTCCCAGCGGGAGGGGAGACCCAGTACTTC
CASTSFPAGGETQYF
>TRBJ2-7|TRBV5-6|NA|few
TGTGCCAGCAGCCCGGAGATAGACCCGAGGGAGCAGTACTTC
CASSPEIDPREQYF
>TRBJ1-2|TRBV30|TRBD1|NA
TGTGCCTGGTCCCGGGACAGGGGTGGCTATGGCTACACCTTC
CAWSRDRGGYGYTF
>TRBJ2-1|TRBV6-4|NA|NA
TGTGCCAGCAGCCGACGGCTCGCGGGCGGTGAGCAGTTCTTC
CASSRRLAGGEQFF
>TRBJ2-7|TRBV19|NA|NA
TGTGCCAGTAGTTTGGACGGGAGCTCCTACGAGCAGTACTTC
CASSLDGSSYEQYF
>TRBJ2-7|TRBV7-9|TRBD1|NA
TGTGCCAGCAGCCCTTCCGGGACAGGGGCGTACGAGCAGTACTTC
CASSPSGTGAYEQYF
>TRBJ1-1|TRBV7-2|NA|NA
TGTGCCAGCAGCTTAGGTGGGCAGAACACTGAAGCTTTCTTT
CASSLGGQNTEAFF
>TRBJ1-2|TRBV18|NA|NA
TGTGCCAGCTCACCATTGGCCCCCGGACGTATTCGGGAGTATGGCTACACCTTC
CASSPLAPGRIREYGYTF
>TRBJ2-1|TRBV6-5|NA|many
TGTGCCAGCAGCCCGGACTACCACAATGAGCAGTTCTTC
CASSPDYHNEQFF
>TRBJ2-7|TRBV30|TRBD1|NA
TGTGCCTGGAGTGTAGGGACAGCCTACGAGCAGTACTTC
CAWSVGTAYEQYF
>TRBJ1-1|TRBV5-1|NA|NA
TGCGCCAGCAGCTCTGACACTGAAGCTTTCTTT
CASSSDTEAFF
>TRBJ2-5|TRBV7-7|NA|NA
TGTGCTAGCAGCTTGGGGGCGGGAGAAGTTCTGGAGACCCAGTACTTC
CASSLGAGEVLETQYF
>TRBJ2-7|TRBV7-9|NA|NA
TGTGCCAGCAGCGCGAGCGGTAGGAGGGCCTCCAACGAGCAGTACTTC
CASSASGRRASNEQYF
>TRBJ1-5|TRBV6-1|NA|once
TGTGCCAGCAGTGAAGTGTCGTCAGGGCACAATCAGCCCCAGCATTTT
CASSEVSSGHNQPQHF
>TRBJ2-1|TRBV10-3|NA|few
TGTGCCACGGAGGTACAGGGTAACAATGAGCAGTTCTTC
CATEVQGNNEQFF
>TRBJ2-6|TRBV25-1|TRBD1|NA
TGTGCCAGCAGTGGCCGGGACAGGGGATTCCCTGGGGCCAACGTCCTGACTTTC
CASSGRDRGFPGANVLTF
>TRBJ1-5|TRBV23-1|NA|NA
TGCGCCAGCAGTCAATCGGGTAGAATGGGCCCAGGGCTCAATCAGCCCCAGCATTTT
CASSQSGRMGPGLNQPQHF
>TRBJ2-7|TRBV27|NA|NA
TGTGCCAGCAGCCCCCGGACAGCCTACGAGCAGTACTTC
CASSPRTAYEQYF